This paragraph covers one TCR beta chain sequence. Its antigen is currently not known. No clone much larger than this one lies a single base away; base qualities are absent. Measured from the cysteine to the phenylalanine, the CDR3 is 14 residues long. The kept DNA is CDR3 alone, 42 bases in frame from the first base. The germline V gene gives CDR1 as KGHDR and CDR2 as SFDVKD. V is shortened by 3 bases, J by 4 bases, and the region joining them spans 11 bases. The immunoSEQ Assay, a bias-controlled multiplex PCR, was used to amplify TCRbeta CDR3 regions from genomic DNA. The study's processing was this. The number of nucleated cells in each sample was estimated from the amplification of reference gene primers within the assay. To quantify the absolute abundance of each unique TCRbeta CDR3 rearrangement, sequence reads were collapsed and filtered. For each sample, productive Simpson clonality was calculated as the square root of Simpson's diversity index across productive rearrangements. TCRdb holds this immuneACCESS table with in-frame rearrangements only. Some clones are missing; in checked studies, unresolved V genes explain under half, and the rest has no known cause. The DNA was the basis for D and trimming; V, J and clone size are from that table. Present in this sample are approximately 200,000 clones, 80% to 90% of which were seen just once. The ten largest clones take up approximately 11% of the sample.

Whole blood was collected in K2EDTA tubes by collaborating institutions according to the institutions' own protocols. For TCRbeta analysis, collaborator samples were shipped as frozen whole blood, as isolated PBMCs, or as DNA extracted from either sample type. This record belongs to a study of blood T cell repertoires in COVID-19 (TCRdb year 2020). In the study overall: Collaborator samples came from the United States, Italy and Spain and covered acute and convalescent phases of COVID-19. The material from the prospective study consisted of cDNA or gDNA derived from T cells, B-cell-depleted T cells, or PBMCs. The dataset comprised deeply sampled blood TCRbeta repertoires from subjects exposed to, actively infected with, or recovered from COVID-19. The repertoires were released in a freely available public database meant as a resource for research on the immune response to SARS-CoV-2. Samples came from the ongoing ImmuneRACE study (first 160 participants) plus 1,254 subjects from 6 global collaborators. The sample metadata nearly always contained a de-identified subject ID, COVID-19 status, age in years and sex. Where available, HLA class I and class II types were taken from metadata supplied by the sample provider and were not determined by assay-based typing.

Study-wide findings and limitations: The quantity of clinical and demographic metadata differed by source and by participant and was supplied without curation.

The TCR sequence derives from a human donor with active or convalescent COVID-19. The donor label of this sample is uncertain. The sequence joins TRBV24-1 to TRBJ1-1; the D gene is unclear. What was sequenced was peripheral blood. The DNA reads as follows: TGTGCCACCAGTGATGGGAGTTTGGCCACTGAAGCTTTCTTT. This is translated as CATSDGSLATEAFF.